These T cell receptor beta chains were read from a single sample in a study of blood T cell repertoires in COVID-19. Method: immunoSEQ multiplex PCR; TCRdb's copy keeps in-frame clones and lacks some. This table has around 88,000 clones, more than 70% appearing once. The sequenced material came from peripheral blood. The receptors were sampled from a woman older than 75 with acute or convalescent COVID-19. CDR3s include the opening cysteine and the closing phenylalanine or tryptophan. A D gene is named only where the DNA matches it firmly. A clone size is listed for some rows: how often the clone was seen (once, few, many), or a class if it is expanded.

j_call: TRBJ2-7
v_call: TRBV11-2
clone_size: NA
cdr3_length: 15
d_call: TRBD1
cdr3_aa: CASSPSQGFFREQYF
cdr3_nt: TGTGCCAGCAGCCCATCACAGGGGTTCTTTCGCGAGCAGTACTTC

j_call: TRBJ1-1
v_call: TRBV3-1/TRBV3-2
clone_size: NA
cdr3_length: 15
d_call: TRBD1
cdr3_aa: CASSTGTGRSRGAFF
cdr3_nt: TGTGCCAGCAGCACCGGGACAGGGAGGTCTCGGGGAGCTTTCTTT

j_call: TRBJ2-5
v_call: TRBV7-9
clone_size: NA
cdr3_length: 15
d_call: TRBD2
cdr3_aa: CASILFSGGYETQYF
cdr3_nt: TGTGCCAGCATCCTCTTTAGCGGGGGGTACGAGACCCAGTACTTC

j_call: TRBJ1-5
v_call: TRBV7-2
clone_size: NA
cdr3_length: 14
d_call: NA
cdr3_aa: CASSLGRSNQPQHF
cdr3_nt: TGTGCCAGCAGCTTAGGCAGGTCCAATCAGCCCCAGCATTTT

j_call: TRBJ2-7
v_call: TRBV6-5
clone_size: NA
cdr3_length: 15
d_call: NA
cdr3_aa: CASSYSGRLTYEQYF
cdr3_nt: TGTGCCAGCAGTTACTCTGGCAGACTAACCTACGAGCAGTACTTC

j_call: TRBJ1-5
v_call: TRBV28
clone_size: NA
cdr3_length: 14
d_call: TRBD1
cdr3_aa: CASRGTGGSQPQHF
cdr3_nt: TGTGCCAGCAGAGGGACAGGGGGCTCTCAGCCCCAGCATTTT

j_call: TRBJ1-3
v_call: TRBV5-1
clone_size: NA
cdr3_length: 16
d_call: NA
cdr3_aa: CASSLTPGNSGNTIYF
cdr3_nt: TGCGCCAGCAGCTTGACGCCCGGTAACTCTGGAAACACCATATATTTT

j_call: TRBJ1-6
v_call: TRBV19
clone_size: NA
cdr3_length: 15
d_call: TRBD1
cdr3_aa: CASSIEGDRDSPLHF
cdr3_nt: TGTGCCAGTAGTATAGAGGGGGACAGGGATTCACCCCTCCACTTT

j_call: TRBJ1-6
v_call: TRBV11-2
clone_size: NA
cdr3_length: 13
d_call: NA
cdr3_aa: CASSFARVSPLHF
cdr3_nt: TGTGCCAGCAGCTTCGCCAGGGTTTCACCCCTCCACTTT

j_call: TRBJ1-1
v_call: TRBV5-1
clone_size: NA
cdr3_length: 16
d_call: TRBD1
cdr3_aa: CASSLDRGGSNTEAFF
cdr3_nt: TGCGCCAGCAGCTTAGACAGGGGTGGGTCGAACACTGAAGCTTTCTTT

j_call: TRBJ2-1
v_call: TRBV7-9
clone_size: many
cdr3_length: 13
d_call: NA
cdr3_aa: CASSLFRDNEQFF
cdr3_nt: TGTGCCAGCAGCTTGTTCAGGGACAATGAGCAGTTCTTC

j_call: TRBJ1-5
v_call: TRBV19
clone_size: once
cdr3_length: 15
d_call: NA
cdr3_aa: CASSPEGARNQPQHF
cdr3_nt: TGTGCCAGTAGTCCTGAAGGGGCACGCAATCAGCCCCAGCATTTT

j_call: TRBJ1-2
v_call: TRBV27
clone_size: NA
cdr3_length: 14
d_call: TRBD1
cdr3_aa: CASSSSTGWGGYTF
cdr3_nt: TGTGCCAGCAGTTCGTCGACAGGGTGGGGAGGCTACACCTTC

j_call: TRBJ1-1
v_call: TRBV7-3
clone_size: once
cdr3_length: 13
d_call: TRBD1
cdr3_aa: CASSPNRGTEAFF
cdr3_nt: TGTGCCAGCAGCCCAAACAGGGGGACTGAAGCTTTCTTT

j_call: TRBJ1-1
v_call: TRBV5-1
clone_size: NA
cdr3_length: 15
d_call: NA
cdr3_aa: CASTSSGAMNTEAFF
cdr3_nt: TGCGCCAGCACCTCAAGTGGGGCTATGAACACTGAAGCTTTCTTT

j_call: TRBJ2-2
v_call: TRBV7-3
clone_size: NA
cdr3_length: 16
d_call: TRBD1
cdr3_aa: CASSLTPGQGTGELFF
cdr3_nt: TGTGCCAGCAGCTTAACACCGGGACAGGGCACCGGGGAGCTGTTTTTT

j_call: TRBJ2-3
v_call: TRBV6-5
clone_size: NA
cdr3_length: 15
d_call: NA
cdr3_aa: CASSYSSHPTDTQYF
cdr3_nt: TGTGCCAGCAGTTACTCGAGCCACCCCACAGATACGCAGTATTTT

j_call: TRBJ2-7
v_call: TRBV28
clone_size: NA
cdr3_length: 12
d_call: NA
cdr3_aa: CASKSSSYEQYF
cdr3_nt: TGTGCCAGCAAATCGTCCTCCTACGAGCAGTACTTC

j_call: TRBJ2-5
v_call: TRBV6-5
clone_size: NA
cdr3_length: 14
d_call: NA
cdr3_aa: CASSSGGGVGTQYF
cdr3_nt: TGTGCCAGCAGTTCCGGAGGGGGGGTTGGGACCCAGTACTTC

j_call: TRBJ1-1
v_call: TRBV19
clone_size: NA
cdr3_length: 14
d_call: TRBD1
cdr3_aa: CASSRDSMNTEAFF
cdr3_nt: TGTGCCAGTAGTCGGGACAGCATGAACACTGAAGCTTTCTTT